What follows are 5 T cell receptor beta chains derived from one specimen sequenced in a study of blood T cells in healthy people across ages. A J-beta primer mix and a sample-barcoded 5' primer were used in a second PCR of about 6 to 12 cycles. In TCRdb, the 5' RACE reads were re-called with MiXCR into one record per CDR3 protein. The table shows around 1,500,000 distinct CDR3 sequences, with under 30% occurring only once. Sequencing was performed on blood. These receptor sequences come from a woman in her thirties in good health.

This clonotype was detected ten times or more. The rearrangement links TRBV20-1 to TRBJ2-7; D tentatively reads TRBD1 or TRBD2 (5 bases each). The CDR3 is 13 residues long. V lost 1 base to trimming and J lost 3 bases, with 10 bases between them. Germline CDR1 DFQATT, CDR2 SNEGSKA (reference sequence). The DNA for the CDR3 is TGCAGTGCTAGAGGGGACCTCGTCTACGAGCAGTACTTC. It encodes CSARGDLVYEQYF.

This clonotype was observed many times. The chain combines TRBV5-1 with TRBJ2-4; D possibly corresponds to TRBD1 (5 bases). With 4 bases removed from V and 0 bases from J, the gap between germline ends came to 14 bases. The CDR3 contains 16 residues. CDR1 is SGHRS, CDR2 YFSETQ, per germline. CDR3 DNA: TGCGCCAGCAGCCCGCGACAGCCTCTAGCCAAAAACATTCAGTACTTC. Translation gives CASSPRQPLAKNIQYF.

On this clonotype itself: This likely traces to a read error, being one base from a far larger clone. J is TRBJ2-7 and V is TRBV7-2, with no clear D. Near its end, the DNA agrees better with TRBJ2-5, so the J call may be wrong. The CDR3 is 12 residues long. CDR1 SGHTA and CDR2 FQGNSA come from the germline V gene. The CDR3 region has the DNA TGTGTCAGCAGCTTAAATAGAGAGACCCAGTACTTC. Translation gives CVSSLNRETQYF.

This clonotype occurred a few times. J is TRBJ1-1 and V is TRBV5-1, with 8 bases lining up with TRBD1. The V segment lost 4 bases and the J segment 4 bases; nucleotides outside the gene matches: 12. The CDR3 has 16 residues. CDR1 is SGHRS, CDR2 YFSETQ, per germline. CDR3: CASSVRTGRPGTEAFF. The CDR3 DNA is TGCGCCAGCAGCGTACGGACAGGGAGGCCCGGCACTGAAGCTTTCTTT.

The chain recombines TRBV29-1 with TRBJ1-2; D possibly corresponds to TRBD1 (6 bases). Germline loops: CDR1 SQVTM, CDR2 ANQGSEA. Trimming took 5 bases from V and 6 from J, leaving 22 bases between them. CDR3 length: 15 amino acids. The CDR3 coding sequence is TGCAGCGTTCGTCCCGCAGGGGACGGGAAGGATGGCTACACCTTC. Its translation: CSVRPAGDGKDGYTF.